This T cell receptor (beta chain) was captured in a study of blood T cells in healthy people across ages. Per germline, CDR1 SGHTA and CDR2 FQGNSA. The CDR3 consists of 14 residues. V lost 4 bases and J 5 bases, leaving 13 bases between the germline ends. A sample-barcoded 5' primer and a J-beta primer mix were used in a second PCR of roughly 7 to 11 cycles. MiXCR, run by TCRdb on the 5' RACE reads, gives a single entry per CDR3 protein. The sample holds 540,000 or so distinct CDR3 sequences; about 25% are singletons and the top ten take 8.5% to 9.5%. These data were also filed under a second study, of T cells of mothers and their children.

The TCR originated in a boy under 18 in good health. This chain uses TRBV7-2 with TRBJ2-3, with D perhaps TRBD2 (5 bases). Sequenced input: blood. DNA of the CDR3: TGTGCCAGCAGCTCTTACGGAGGAGGAGATACGCAGTATTTT. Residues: CASSSYGGGDTQYF.